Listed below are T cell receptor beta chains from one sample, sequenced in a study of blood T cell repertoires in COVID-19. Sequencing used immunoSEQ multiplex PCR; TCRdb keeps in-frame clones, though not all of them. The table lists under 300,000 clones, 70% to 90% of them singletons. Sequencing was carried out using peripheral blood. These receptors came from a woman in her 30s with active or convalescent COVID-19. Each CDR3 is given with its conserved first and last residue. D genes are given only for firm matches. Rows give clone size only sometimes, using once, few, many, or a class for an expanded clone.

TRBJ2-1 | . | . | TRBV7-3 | CASSSYSRNEQFF | TGTGCCAGCAGTTCCTACAGCAGGAATGAGCAGTTCTTC
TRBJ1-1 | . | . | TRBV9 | CASSGLQGPEAFF | TGTGCCAGCAGCGGGTTGCAGGGTCCTGAAGCTTTCTTT
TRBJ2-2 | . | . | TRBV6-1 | CASSEALRGTGELFF | TGTGCCAGCAGTGAAGCGCTACGGGGAACCGGGGAGCTGTTTTTT
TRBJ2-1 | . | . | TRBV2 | CASSEELPNEQFF | TGTGCCAGCAGTGAAGAACTCCCCAATGAGCAGTTCTTC
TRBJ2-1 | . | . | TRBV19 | CASSIDQGNEQFF | TGTGCCAGTAGTATCGATCAGGGCAATGAGCAGTTCTTC
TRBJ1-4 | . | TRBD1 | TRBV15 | CATSRHSGTGGEKLFF | TGTGCCACCAGCAGACACTCCGGGACAGGGGGCGAAAAACTGTTTTTT
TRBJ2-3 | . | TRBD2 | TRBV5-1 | CASSEIAGAPTDTQYF | TGCGCCAGCAGCGAGATAGCGGGGGCCCCAACAGATACGCAGTATTTT
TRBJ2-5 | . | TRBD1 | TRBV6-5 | CASSARGQEQETQYF | TGTGCCAGCAGCGCCAGGGGACAGGAACAAGAGACCCAGTACTTC
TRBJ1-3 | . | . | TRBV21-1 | CASSNGQGHSGNTIYF | TGTGCCAGCAGCAATGGACAGGGACACTCTGGAAACACCATATATTTT
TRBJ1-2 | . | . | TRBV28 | CASSPPHVAYGYTF | TGTGCCAGCAGCCCTCCTCACGTGGCCTATGGCTACACCTTC
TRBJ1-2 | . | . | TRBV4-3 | CASSQNFGARYGYTF | TGCGCCAGCAGCCAAAATTTTGGGGCTCGCTATGGCTACACCTTC
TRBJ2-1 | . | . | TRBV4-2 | CASSQGDTSSYNEQFF | TGTGCCAGCAGCCAAGGGGACACGAGCTCCTACAATGAGCAGTTCTTC
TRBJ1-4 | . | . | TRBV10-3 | CAISQAASTNEKLFF | TGTGCCATCAGCCAGGCCGCCTCAACTAATGAAAAACTGTTTTTT
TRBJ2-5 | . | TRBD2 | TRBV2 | CASRARTSVQETQYF | TGTGCCAGCAGAGCCAGGACTAGCGTCCAAGAGACCCAGTACTTC
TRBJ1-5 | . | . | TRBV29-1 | CSVEVGGAGNQPQHF | TGCAGCGTTGAAGTCGGGGGGGCTGGCAATCAGCCCCAGCATTTT
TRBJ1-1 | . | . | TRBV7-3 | CASSLDGGRNTEAFF | TGTGCCAGCAGCTTAGACGGGGGGAGGAACACTGAAGCTTTCTTT
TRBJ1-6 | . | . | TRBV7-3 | CASSFLHNSPLHF | TGTGCCAGCAGCTTTCTCCATAATTCACCCCTCCACTTT
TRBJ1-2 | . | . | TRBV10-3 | CAISESRMEGYTF | TGTGCCATCAGTGAGTCCAGAATGGAGGGCTACACCTTC
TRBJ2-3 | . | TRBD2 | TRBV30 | CAWSRGGGSTDTQYF | TGTGCCTGGAGTCGGGGCGGGGGGAGCACAGATACGCAGTATTTT
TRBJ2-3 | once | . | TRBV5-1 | CASRRLAGTDTQYF | TGCGCCAGCAGGAGGTTGGCGGGGACAGATACGCAGTATTTT
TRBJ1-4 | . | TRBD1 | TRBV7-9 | CASSGGTEPHEKLFF | TGTGCCAGCAGCGGCGGGACAGAACCCCATGAAAAACTGTTTTTT
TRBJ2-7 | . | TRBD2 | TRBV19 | CASSSGTGLLAGAKQYF | TGTGCCAGTAGTTCCGGGACAGGGCTACTAGCGGGGGCTAAGCAGTACTTC
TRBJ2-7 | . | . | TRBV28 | CASSFGELGGEQYF | TGTGCCAGCAGTTTTGGGGAGTTAGGAGGCGAGCAGTACTTC
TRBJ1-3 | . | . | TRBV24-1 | CATVPGLSSGNTIYF | TGTGCCACCGTCCCGGGTCTCAGCTCTGGAAACACCATATATTTT
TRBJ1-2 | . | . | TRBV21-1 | CASSKRLANYGYTF | TGTGCCAGCAGCAAGCGCTTGGCTAACTATGGCTACACCTTC
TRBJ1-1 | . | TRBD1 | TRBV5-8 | CASSRILPGQGTLNTEAFF | TGTGCCAGCAGCCGAATTCTACCGGGACAGGGGACGTTGAACACTGAAGCTTTCTTT
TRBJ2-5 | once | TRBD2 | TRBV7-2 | CASSLGLAGVTQYF | TGTGCCAGCAGCTTAGGACTAGCGGGGGTAACCCAGTACTTC
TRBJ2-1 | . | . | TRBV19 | CASSQDSLINEQFF | TGTGCCAGTAGTCAGGACAGTCTCATCAATGAGCAGTTCTTC
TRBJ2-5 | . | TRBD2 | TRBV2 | CASSEGTSGGYQETQYF | TGTGCCAGCAGTGAAGGGACTAGCGGGGGGTACCAAGAGACCCAGTACTTC
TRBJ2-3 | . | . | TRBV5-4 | CASSLGGRGGRDTQYF | TGTGCCAGCAGCTTGGGAGGTAGGGGAGGAAGGGATACGCAGTATTTT
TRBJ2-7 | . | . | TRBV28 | CATTIEESYEQYF | TGTGCCACCACAATCGAAGAATCCTACGAGCAGTACTTC
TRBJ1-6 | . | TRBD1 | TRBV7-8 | CASRRTGVTSNSPLHF | TGTGCCAGCCGCCGGACAGGGGTCACCTCTAATTCACCCCTCCACTTT
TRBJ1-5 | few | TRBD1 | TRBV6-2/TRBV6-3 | CASSPGQGGPHQPQHF | TGTGCCAGCAGTCCAGGACAGGGCGGGCCCCATCAGCCCCAGCATTTT
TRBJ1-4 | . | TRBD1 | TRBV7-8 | CASSSQGARDEKLFF | TGTGCCAGCAGCTCTCAGGGGGCCAGGGATGAAAAACTGTTTTTT
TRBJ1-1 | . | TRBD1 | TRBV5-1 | CASSRDRGNTEAFF | TGCGCCAGCAGTCGGGACAGGGGCAACACTGAAGCTTTCTTT
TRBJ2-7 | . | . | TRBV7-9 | CASTPWGAYEQYF | TGTGCCAGCACCCCTTGGGGGGCCTACGAGCAGTACTTC
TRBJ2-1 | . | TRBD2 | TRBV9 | CASSVGLGGVDNEQFF | TGTGCCAGCAGCGTGGGGTTGGGAGGGGTCGACAATGAGCAGTTCTTC
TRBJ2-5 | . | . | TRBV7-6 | CASSFRGGETQYF | TGTGCCAGCAGCTTCCGAGGGGGAGAGACCCAGTACTTC
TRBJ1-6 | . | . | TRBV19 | CASRDRLNSPLHF | TGTGCCAGTAGGGACAGATTAAATTCACCCCTCCACTTT
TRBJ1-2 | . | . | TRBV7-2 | CASSLSVGGIDYGYTF | TGTGCCAGCAGCTTATCAGTCGGGGGGATTGACTATGGCTACACCTTC
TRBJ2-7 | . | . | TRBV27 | CASSLSPFSSYEQYF | TGTGCCAGCAGTTTATCCCCTTTCAGCTCCTACGAGCAGTACTTC
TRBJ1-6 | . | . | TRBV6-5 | CASSYSSNSPLHF | TGTGCCAGCAGTTACTCGAGTAATTCACCCCTCCACTTT
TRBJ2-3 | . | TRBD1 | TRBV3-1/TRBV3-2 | CASSSTGETQYF | TGTGCCAGCAGCTCCACAGGGGAAACGCAGTATTTT
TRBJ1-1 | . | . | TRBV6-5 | CASRPHRGSGTEAFF | TGTGCCAGCAGGCCCCACCGGGGTTCGGGGACTGAAGCTTTCTTT
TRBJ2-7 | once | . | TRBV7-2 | CASSLGDYEQYF | TGTGCCAGCAGCTTAGGAGATTACGAGCAGTACTTC
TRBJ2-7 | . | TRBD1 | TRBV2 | CASTRAGQGFVYEQYF | TGTGCCAGCACTCGAGCGGGACAGGGGTTTGTTTACGAGCAGTACTTC
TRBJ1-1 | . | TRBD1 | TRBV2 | CASSENRGLFGNTEAFF | TGTGCCAGCAGTGAAAACAGGGGGCTTTTCGGGAACACTGAAGCTTTCTTT
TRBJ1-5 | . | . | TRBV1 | CTSSRRGQPQHF | TGCACCAGCAGCCGCCGCGGTCAGCCCCAGCATTTT
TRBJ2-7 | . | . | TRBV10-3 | CAISGDISYEQYF | TGTGCCATCAGCGGGGATATATCCTACGAGCAGTACTTC
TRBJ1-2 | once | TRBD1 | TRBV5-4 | CASSSTGGYGYTF | TGTGCCAGCAGCTCGACAGGGGGCTATGGCTACACCTTC
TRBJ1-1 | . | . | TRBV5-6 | CASSLTYPRGEAFF | TGTGCCAGCAGCTTGACTTACCCGCGGGGTGAAGCTTTCTTT
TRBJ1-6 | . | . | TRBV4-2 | CASSTTDSISYNSPLHF | TGTGCCAGCAGCACCACGGACAGTATTAGCTATAATTCACCCCTCCACTTT
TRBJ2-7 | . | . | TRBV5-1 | CASSLVGRGYEQYF | TGCGCCAGCAGCTTGGTCGGCAGGGGCTACGAGCAGTACTTC
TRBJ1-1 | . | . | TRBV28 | CASSFPRGGTEAFF | TGTGCCAGCAGTTTCCCGAGGGGGGGCACTGAAGCTTTCTTT